Sequencing of this T cell receptor (beta chain) was carried out in a study of shared clonotypes between healthy human individuals. Deletions cut 0 bases from V and 10 bases from J, with 14 bases between. This CDR3 spans 13 amino acids. The germline CDR1 and CDR2 sequences are SGHNT and YYREEE (reference sequence). Once extracted for a subset, genomic DNA was divided evenly among several immunoSEQ plates. The data were produced by immunoSEQ multiplex PCR, yet TCRdb's version contains in-frame clones alone and is incomplete. The data hold 2 million to 3 million clones, with 93% observed a single time. Sequencing was performed on naive CD4+ T cells from PBMCs. Documented subset: CD45RA+ positively selected. The sequence was obtained from a man younger than 35 in good health. Some clones in this sample may be carry-over from other donors' samples. V and J are TRBV5-4 and TRBJ2-7; the D gene is possibly TRBD1 (6 bases). CDR3 coding DNA: TGTGCCAGCAGCTTGGACAGGGAAAGGGAACAGTACTTC. It encodes CASSLDREREQYF.